This T cell receptor beta chain is from a study of T cells in Graves' hyperthyroidism and ophthalmopathy. Background on the study: Specimen type is peripheral blood, collected at initial diagnosis prior to any treatment.

Amplified regions were TCR beta CDR3 sequences from RNA transcripts. The TCR CDR3 was amplified in a first-round RT-PCR using the HTBI primer set. Via MiXCR, TCRdb re-called the multiplex PCR reads, giving one row per CDR3 protein. The sample yields 300,000 to 450,000 distinct CDR3 sequences, around 16% seen once. Findings and limits, study-wide: Ophthalmopathy stood apart from stable hyperthyroidism in a 13 V-J model.

This clonotype was recorded many times. Its antigen is still unknown. Newly diagnosed hyperthyroidism, duration under 2 months, in patients aged 18 to 65. The specimen was blood. This clonotype was sampled from a woman in her late teens or twenties with Graves' hyperthyroidism that later progressed to Graves' ophthalmopathy.

Here the CDR3 reads CASSVAGQGGTDTQYF. DNA for the CDR3: TGCGCCAGCAGTGTGGCCGGACAGGGGGGCACAGATACGCAGTATTTT. The chain couples TRBV5-1 to TRBJ2-3; 10 bases are a match to TRBD1. Germline CDR1 SGHRS, CDR2 YFSETQ. The V segment lost 5 bases and the J segment 1 base; nucleotides outside the gene matches: 7. This CDR3 has 16 amino acids. The full variable domain, in which reference TRBV5-1 and TRBJ2-3 provide the parts outside the CDR3, is KAGVTQTPRYLIKTRGQQVTLSCSPISGHRSVSWYQQTPGQGLQFLFEYFSETQRNKGNFPGRFSGRQFSNSRSEMNVSTLELGDSALYLCASSVAGQGGTDTQYFGPGTRLTVL.